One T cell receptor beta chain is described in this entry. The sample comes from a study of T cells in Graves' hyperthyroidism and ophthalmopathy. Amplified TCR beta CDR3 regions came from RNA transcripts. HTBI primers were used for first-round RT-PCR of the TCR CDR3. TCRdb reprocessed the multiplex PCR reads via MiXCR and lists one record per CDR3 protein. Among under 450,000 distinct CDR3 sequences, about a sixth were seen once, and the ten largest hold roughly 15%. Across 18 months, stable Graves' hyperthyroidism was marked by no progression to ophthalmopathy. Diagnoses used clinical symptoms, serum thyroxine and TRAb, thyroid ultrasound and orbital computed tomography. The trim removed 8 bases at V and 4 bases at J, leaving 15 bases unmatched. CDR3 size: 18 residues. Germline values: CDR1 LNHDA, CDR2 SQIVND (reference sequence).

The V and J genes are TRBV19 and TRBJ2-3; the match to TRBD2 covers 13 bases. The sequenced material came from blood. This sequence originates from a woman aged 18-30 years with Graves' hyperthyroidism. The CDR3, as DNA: TGTGCCAGTCGAGGACTAGCGGGGGCAAACCGCACTTCAGATACGCAGTATTTT. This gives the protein CASRGLAGANRTSDTQYF.